These T cell receptor beta chains were read from a single sample in a study of PD-L1 blockade in urothelial cancer. Data came from immunoSEQ multiplex PCR; TCRdb stores just in-frame clones and leaves some out. The data contain around 130,000 clones, approximately 88% of them singletons. The input for sequencing was PBMCs, taken around atezolizumab (anti-PD-L1) treatment. The receptors were gathered from a man in his forties or fifties with urothelial cancer. CDR3s include the opening cysteine and the closing phenylalanine or tryptophan. A D gene is named only where the DNA matches it firmly. Size values are once, few and many counts, or a class for expanded clones, and some rows have none.

clone_size: .
j_call: TRBJ1-4
d_call: TRBD1
v_call: TRBV18
cdr3_aa: CASSPRQGLRNEKLFF
cdr3_nt: TGTGCCAGCTCACCACGACAGGGGCTACGTAATGAAAAACTGTTTTTT

clone_size: .
j_call: TRBJ1-1
d_call: .
v_call: TRBV5-1
cdr3_aa: CASSPGGGTEAFF
cdr3_nt: TGCGCCAGCAGCCCCGGCGGGGGCACTGAAGCTTTCTTT

clone_size: .
j_call: TRBJ2-2
d_call: .
v_call: TRBV15
cdr3_aa: CATEAGSNTGELFF
cdr3_nt: TGTGCCACGGAGGCCGGCTCGAACACCGGGGAGCTGTTTTTT

clone_size: .
j_call: TRBJ2-3
d_call: .
v_call: TRBV28
cdr3_aa: CASSLLTDTQYF
cdr3_nt: TGTGCCAGCAGTCTCCTCACAGATACGCAGTATTTT

clone_size: .
j_call: TRBJ2-4
d_call: .
v_call: TRBV4-1
cdr3_aa: CASSQLPPQGLGNIQYF
cdr3_nt: TGCGCCAGCAGCCAACTCCCACCCCAGGGTCTAGGAAACATTCAGTACTTC

clone_size: .
j_call: TRBJ2-1
d_call: TRBD1
v_call: TRBV6-4
cdr3_aa: CASSVGTGNYNEQFF
cdr3_nt: TGTGCCAGCAGTGTCGGGACAGGGAACTACAATGAGCAGTTCTTC

clone_size: .
j_call: TRBJ2-6
d_call: TRBD1
v_call: TRBV19
cdr3_aa: CASTRKGTGLSGANVLTF
cdr3_nt: TGTGCCAGTACCAGGAAAGGGACAGGGTTATCTGGGGCCAACGTCCTGACTTTC

clone_size: .
j_call: TRBJ1-3
d_call: .
v_call: TRBV30
cdr3_aa: CAWSVTSGNTIYF
cdr3_nt: TGTGCCTGGAGTGTTACAAGTGGAAACACCATATATTTT

clone_size: .
j_call: TRBJ1-2
d_call: TRBD1
v_call: TRBV7-8
cdr3_aa: CASSLGTGNGYTF
cdr3_nt: TGTGCCAGCAGCTTAGGGACAGGGAACGGCTACACCTTC

clone_size: .
j_call: TRBJ1-4
d_call: .
v_call: TRBV6-6
cdr3_aa: CASSYSKGGNEKLFF
cdr3_nt: TGTGCCAGCAGTTACTCGAAGGGAGGTAATGAAAAACTGTTTTTT

clone_size: .
j_call: TRBJ1-4
d_call: TRBD1
v_call: TRBV5-1
cdr3_aa: CASSLAPAGGIEKLFF
cdr3_nt: TGCGCCAGCAGCTTGGCCCCGGCAGGGGGGATTGAAAAACTGTTTTTT

clone_size: .
j_call: TRBJ2-5
d_call: TRBD1
v_call: TRBV25-1
cdr3_aa: CASQIPGQGETQYF
cdr3_nt: TGTGCCAGCCAAATACCGGGACAGGGAGAGACCCAGTACTTC

clone_size: .
j_call: TRBJ1-5
d_call: .
v_call: TRBV10-3
cdr3_aa: CAISENAGNQPQHF
cdr3_nt: TGTGCCATCAGTGAGAACGCCGGTAATCAGCCCCAGCATTTT

clone_size: .
j_call: TRBJ2-1
d_call: TRBD2
v_call: TRBV28
cdr3_aa: CASSPSRLAGGSGGSYNEQFF
cdr3_nt: TGTGCCAGCAGTCCCAGTCGGTTAGCGGGAGGTTCTGGAGGCTCCTACAATGAGCAGTTCTTC

clone_size: .
j_call: TRBJ1-2
d_call: TRBD1
v_call: TRBV28
cdr3_aa: CASSFPGQVYYGYTF
cdr3_nt: TGTGCCAGCAGTTTCCCTGGACAGGTCTACTATGGCTACACCTTC

clone_size: once
j_call: TRBJ1-2
d_call: .
v_call: TRBV4-1
cdr3_aa: CASSLPFVVKGVIYGYTF
cdr3_nt: TGCGCCAGCAGCCTACCGTTTGTGGTAAAGGGAGTAATTTATGGCTACACCTTC

clone_size: .
j_call: TRBJ2-3
d_call: .
v_call: TRBV5-4
cdr3_aa: CASSLGLTDTQYF
cdr3_nt: TGTGCCAGCAGCTTGGGTCTCACAGATACGCAGTATTTT

clone_size: .
j_call: TRBJ2-7
d_call: .
v_call: TRBV6-5
cdr3_aa: CASSSDTYEQYF
cdr3_nt: TGTGCCAGCAGTTCCGACACCTACGAGCAGTACTTC

clone_size: .
j_call: TRBJ2-7
d_call: TRBD2
v_call: TRBV6-5
cdr3_aa: CASSYSVTSLSSEQYF
cdr3_nt: TGTGCCAGCAGTTACTCGGTGACTAGCCTTTCCTCCGAGCAGTACTTC

clone_size: once
j_call: TRBJ1-1
d_call: .
v_call: TRBV5-1
cdr3_aa: CASRPDRLNTEAFF
cdr3_nt: TGCGCCAGCAGACCTGACAGGTTGAACACTGAAGCTTTCTTT